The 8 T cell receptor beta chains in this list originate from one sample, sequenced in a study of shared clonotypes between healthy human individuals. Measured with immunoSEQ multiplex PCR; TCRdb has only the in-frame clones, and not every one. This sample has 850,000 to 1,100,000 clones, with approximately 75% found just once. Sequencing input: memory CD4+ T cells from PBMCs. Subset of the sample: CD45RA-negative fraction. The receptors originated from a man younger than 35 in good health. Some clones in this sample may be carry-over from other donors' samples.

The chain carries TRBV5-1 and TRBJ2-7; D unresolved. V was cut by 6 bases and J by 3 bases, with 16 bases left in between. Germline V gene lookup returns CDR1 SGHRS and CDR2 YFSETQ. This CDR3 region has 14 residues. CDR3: CASTRWLGDYEQYF. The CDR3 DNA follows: TGCGCCAGCACCCGGTGGCTAGGAGACTACGAGCAGTACTTC.

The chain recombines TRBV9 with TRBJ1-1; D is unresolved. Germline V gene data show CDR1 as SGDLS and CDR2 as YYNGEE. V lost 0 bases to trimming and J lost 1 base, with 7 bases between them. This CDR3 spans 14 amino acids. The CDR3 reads CASSVVGKNTEAFF. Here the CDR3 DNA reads TGTGCCAGCAGCGTAGTTGGTAAGAACACTGAAGCTTTCTTT.

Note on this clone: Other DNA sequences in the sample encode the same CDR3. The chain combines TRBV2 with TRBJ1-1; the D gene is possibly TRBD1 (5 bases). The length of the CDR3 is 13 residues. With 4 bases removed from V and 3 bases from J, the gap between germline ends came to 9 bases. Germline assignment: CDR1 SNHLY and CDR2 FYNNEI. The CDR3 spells CASSVEGDTEAFF. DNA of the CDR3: TGTGCCAGCAGTGTTGAAGGGGACACTGAAGCTTTCTTT.

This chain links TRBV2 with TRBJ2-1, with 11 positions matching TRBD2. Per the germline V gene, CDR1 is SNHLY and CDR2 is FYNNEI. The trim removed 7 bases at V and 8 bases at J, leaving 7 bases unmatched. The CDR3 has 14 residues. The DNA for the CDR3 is TGTGCCAGCATTAGCGGGAGGGCCTGGGATGAGCAGTTCTTC. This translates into CASISGRAWDEQFF.

The CDR3 sequence: CASSSGIGGIYTF. For the CDR3, the DNA is TGTGCCAGCAGTTCAGGGATAGGCGGTATCTACACCTTC. The V call is TRBV6-5, the J call TRBJ1-2; TRBD1 might be the D (5 bases). CDR3 length: 13 residues. V dropped 4 bases and J dropped 10 bases, with 16 bases sitting between them. Germline CDR1 and CDR2: MNHEY and SVGAGI.

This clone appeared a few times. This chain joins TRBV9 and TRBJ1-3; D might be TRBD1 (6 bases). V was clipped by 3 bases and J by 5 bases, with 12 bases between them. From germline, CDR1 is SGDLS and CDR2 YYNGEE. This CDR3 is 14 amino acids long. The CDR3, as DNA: TGTGCCAGCAGCGGGACCGGGACAAGAAACACCATATATTTT. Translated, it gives CASSGTGTRNTIYF.

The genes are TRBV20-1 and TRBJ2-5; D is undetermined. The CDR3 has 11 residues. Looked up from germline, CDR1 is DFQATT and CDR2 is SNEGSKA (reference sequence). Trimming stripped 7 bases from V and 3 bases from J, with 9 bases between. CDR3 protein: CSGRTKETQYF. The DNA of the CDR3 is TGCAGTGGAAGAACCAAAGAGACCCAGTACTTC.

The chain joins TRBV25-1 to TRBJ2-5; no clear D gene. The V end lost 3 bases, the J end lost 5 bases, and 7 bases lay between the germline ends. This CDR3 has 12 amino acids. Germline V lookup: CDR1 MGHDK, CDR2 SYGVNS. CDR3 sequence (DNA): TGTGCCAGCAGTGATAGGAGCGAGACCCAGTACTTC. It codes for CASSDRSETQYF.